These 17 T cell receptor beta chains were sequenced from one sample in a study of blood T cell repertoires in COVID-19. Profiling relied on immunoSEQ multiplex PCR, and the TCRdb table lists in-frame clones only, not all of them. The sample holds 170,000 or so clones, around 80% seen once. The sample consisted of peripheral blood. These receptors originate from a woman aged 55-69 years with acute or convalescent COVID-19.

J is TRBJ1-2 and V is TRBV28; D gene unclear. This CDR3 comprises 14 residues. The ends were cut back, 2 bases at V and 1 base at J, with 8 bases in the middle. Looked up from germline, CDR1 is MDHEN and CDR2 is SYDVKM. CDR3 coding DNA: TGTGCCAGCAGTTTAGTGCGACATAACTATGGCTACACCTTC. Translated: CASSLVRHNYGYTF.

In its sample, this clone was seen once. This chain joins TRBV30 and TRBJ1-2, with D perhaps TRBD1 (5 bases). The CDR3 is made up of 14 amino acids. Germline V gives CDR1 GTSNPN, CDR2 SVGIG (reference sequence). With 3 bases removed from V and 8 bases from J, the gap between germline ends came to 19 bases. The CDR3 nucleotides read TGTGCCTGGAGGGGGGGAGGCAGTGTGGAGGGCTACACCTTC. It is translated as CAWRGGGSVEGYTF.

Here the CDR3 reads CASSSETRAYNEQFF. As DNA, the CDR3 is TGTGCCAGCAGCTCCGAGACTAGGGCCTACAATGAGCAGTTCTTC. The chain employs TRBV7-8 and TRBJ2-1, with D possibly being TRBD2 (6 bases). The germline CDR1 and CDR2 sequences are SGHVS and FQNEAQ. This CDR3 comprises 15 residues. V was cut by 4 bases and J by 2 bases, with 12 bases left in between.

The chain joins TRBV7-2 to TRBJ2-2, with 11 bases lining up with TRBD2. This CDR3 spans 17 amino acids. V lost 3 bases and J lost 4; bases outside the gene matches: 7. Germline CDR1 is SGHTA and CDR2 is FQGNSA. The CDR3 sequence is CASSLSSGGASTGELFF. The CDR3 nucleotides are TGTGCCAGCAGCTTGAGTAGCGGGGGGGCGAGCACCGGGGAGCTGTTTTTT.

CDR3 coding DNA: TGTGCCAGCAGCCAAGATCCAGTGAACACTGAAGCTTTCTTT. Encoded protein: CASSQDPVNTEAFF. V is TRBV3-1 (or the pseudogene TRBV3-2) and J is TRBJ1-1; D gene ambiguous. V was pared by 0 bases and J by 0 bases, with 5 bases between. This CDR3 comprises 14 residues. Germline V gene sequence: CDR1 LGHDT, CDR2 YNNKEL (reference sequence).

The rearrangement links TRBV12-3 or TRBV12-4 to TRBJ2-6, with no clear D. The CDR3 is 12 amino acids. Trimming stripped 8 bases from V and 4 bases from J, with 6 bases between. The CDR3: CASCRGANVLTF. The CDR3 DNA reads as TGTGCCAGCTGCCGGGGGGCCAACGTCCTGACTTTC.

This sequence joins TRBV19 and TRBJ1-5, with D perhaps matching TRBD1 (5 bases). The germline V gene encodes CDR1 LNHDA and CDR2 SQIVND (reference sequence). Trimming took 4 bases from V and 3 from J, leaving 22 bases between them. CDR3 length: 18 amino acids. The CDR3, as DNA: TGTGCCAGTAGTACCGATGGGGGATGGGGGGACTTCAATCAGCCCCAGCATTTT. This encodes CASSTDGGWGDFNQPQHF.

The rearrangement joins TRBV19 to TRBJ1-5; unclear D gene. Germline CDR1 and CDR2: LNHDA and SQIVND (reference sequence). The CDR3 contains 12 residues. The V end lost 5 bases, the J end lost 4 bases, and 6 bases lay between the germline ends. The CDR3 DNA reads TGTGCCAGTAGTCCCCTAAATCAGCCCCAGCATTTT. This gives the protein CASSPLNQPQHF.

J is TRBJ2-3 and V is TRBV4-3, with 8 positions matching TRBD1. With V trimmed by 0 bases and J by 1 base, 3 bases remained unmatched. Germline V gene data show CDR1 as LGHNA and CDR2 as YSLEER. The length of the CDR3 is 16 residues. The CDR3 DNA follows: TGCGCCAGCAGCCAAGATCCCAGGGGGCGCACAGATACGCAGTATTTT. Translating gives CASSQDPRGRTDTQYF.

V usage is TRBV5-6 and J usage is TRBJ2-3, with 8 bases identical to TRBD2. Germline V lookup: CDR1 SGHDT, CDR2 YYEEEE. V lost 3 bases, J lost 1 base, and 10 bases stayed unmatched. The CDR3 spans 17 residues. CDR3 protein: CASSYAGGGRGTDTQYF. For the CDR3, the DNA is TGTGCCAGCAGCTATGCCGGGGGGGGCAGGGGCACAGATACGCAGTATTTT.

The chain combines TRBV12-3 or TRBV12-4 with TRBJ2-7; no clear D. CDR3 length: 11 amino acids. V lost 5 bases, J lost 6 bases, and 8 bases lay in between. This CDR3 reads CASSESTEQYF. The DNA for the CDR3 is TGTGCCAGCAGTGAGAGTACCGAGCAGTACTTC.

The rearrangement links TRBV6-2 or TRBV6-3 to TRBJ1-4; the D is unclear. The CDR3 extends over 11 amino acids. Looked up from germline, CDR1 is MNHEY and CDR2 is SVGEGT. V lost 5 bases to trimming and J lost 15 bases, with 13 bases between them. The CDR3 spells CASSRLEMMFF. CDR3 coding DNA: TGTGCCAGCAGTCGACTAGAGATGATGTTTTTT.

The chain recombines TRBV6-5 with TRBJ1-2; 10 nucleotides line up with TRBD1. The trim removed 6 bases at V and 6 bases at J, leaving 4 bases unmatched. Looked up from germline, CDR1 is MNHEY and CDR2 is SVGAGI. The CDR3 runs 13 residues. The CDR3 protein is CASSRGQGNGYTF. In DNA, the CDR3 is TGTGCCAGCAGCCGGGGACAGGGGAATGGCTACACCTTC.

This clone was found a few times. The chain is built from TRBV4-3 and TRBJ1-1; D may be TRBD1 (5 bases). V lost 3 bases and J lost 1, with 12 bases in between. The CDR3 spans 15 residues. Germline assignment: CDR1 LGHNA and CDR2 YSLEER. CDR3 region: CASSQAYGANTEAFF. As DNA, the CDR3 is TGCGCCAGCAGCCAGGCCTATGGGGCGAACACTGAAGCTTTCTTT.

This clone showed up just a few times. This sequence joins TRBV28 and TRBJ2-7; D unresolved. Trimming removed 4 bases from V and 3 bases from J, with 16 bases in between. CDR1 is MDHEN and CDR2 is SYDVKM in the germline V gene. This CDR3 is built from 15 residues. The CDR3 loop reads CASSSLTPRNYEQYF. DNA for the CDR3: TGTGCCAGCAGTTCACTGACCCCCAGGAACTACGAGCAGTACTTC.

The genes are TRBV27 and TRBJ1-2; TRBD1 matches at 8 bases. This CDR3 comprises 14 residues. Germline V gives CDR1 MNHEY, CDR2 SMNVEV (reference sequence). The junction had 13 bases not matched to a gene; V was cut back by 9 bases and J by 7 bases. The CDR3 spells CASTGQGPLGGYTF. The CDR3 DNA sequence: TGTGCCAGTACTGGACAGGGACCCCTCGGTGGCTACACCTTC.

The CDR3 loop reads CASNDRANTEAFF. The DNA of the CDR3 is TGCGCCAGCAACGACAGGGCGAACACTGAAGCTTTCTTT. The chain has TRBV10-1 and TRBJ1-1, with 7 positions matching TRBD1. Losses at the gene ends were 7 bases for V and 1 base for J; bases not matched to a gene: 3. Germline CDR1 and CDR2: WNHNN and SYGVQD (reference sequence). CDR3 size: 13 residues.